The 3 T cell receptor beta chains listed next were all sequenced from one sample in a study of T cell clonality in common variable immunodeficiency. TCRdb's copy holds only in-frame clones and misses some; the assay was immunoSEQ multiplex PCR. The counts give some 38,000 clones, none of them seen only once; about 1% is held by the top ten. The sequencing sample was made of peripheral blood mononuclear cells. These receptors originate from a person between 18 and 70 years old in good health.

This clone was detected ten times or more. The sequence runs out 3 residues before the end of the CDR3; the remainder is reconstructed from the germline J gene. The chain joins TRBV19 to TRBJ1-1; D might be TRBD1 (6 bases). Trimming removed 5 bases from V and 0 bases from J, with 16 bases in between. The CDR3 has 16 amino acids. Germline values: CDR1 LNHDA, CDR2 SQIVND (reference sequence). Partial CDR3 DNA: TGTGCCAGTAGTCCTTCGCAGGGGCGGTTGAACACTGAA. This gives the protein CASSPSQGRLNTE. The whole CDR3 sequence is CASSPSQGRLNTEAFF.

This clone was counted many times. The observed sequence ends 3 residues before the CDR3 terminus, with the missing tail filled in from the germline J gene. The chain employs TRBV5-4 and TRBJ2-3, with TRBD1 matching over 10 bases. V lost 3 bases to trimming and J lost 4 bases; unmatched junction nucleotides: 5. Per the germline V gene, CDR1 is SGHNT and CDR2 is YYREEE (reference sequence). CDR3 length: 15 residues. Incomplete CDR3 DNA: TGTGCCAGCAGCTCTAGGGACAGGGGCCCAGATACG. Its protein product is CASSSRDRGPDT. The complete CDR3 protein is CASSSRDRGPDTQYF.

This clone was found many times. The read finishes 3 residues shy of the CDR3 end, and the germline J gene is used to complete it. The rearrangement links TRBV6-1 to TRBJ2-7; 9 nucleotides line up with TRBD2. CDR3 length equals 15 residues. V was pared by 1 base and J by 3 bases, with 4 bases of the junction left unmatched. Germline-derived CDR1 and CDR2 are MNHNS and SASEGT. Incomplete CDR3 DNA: TGTGCCAGCAGTGAAGGGTATAGCGGGAGCTACGAG. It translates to CASSEGYSGSYE. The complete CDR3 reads CASSEGYSGSYEQYF.